Shown below are 11 T cell receptor beta chains from a single sample sequenced in a study of blood T cell repertoires in COVID-19. Sequenced by immunoSEQ multiplex PCR; TCRdb stores in-frame clones only, minus some. The table shows roughly 230,000 clones, with 65% to 90% occurring only once. Sequencing used peripheral blood. These receptors all come from a man aged 45-60 years with COVID-19, enrolled during active disease.

The rearrangement links TRBV3-1 (or the pseudogene TRBV3-2) to TRBJ2-3; 12 nucleotides agree with TRBD2. V lost 1 base and J lost 3; bases outside the gene matches: 2. Per the germline V gene, CDR1 is LGHDT and CDR2 is YNNKEL (reference sequence). The CDR3 sequence is 16 residues long. The CDR3 sequence is CASSQGLAGVTDTQYF. The CDR3, as DNA: TGTGCCAGCAGCCAAGGACTAGCGGGGGTGACAGATACGCAGTATTTT.

J is TRBJ2-6 and V is TRBV7-8; a weak D match, TRBD1 (5 bases). The CDR3 is made up of 17 amino acids. CDR1 and CDR2 from the germline V gene are SGHVS and FQNEAQ. V was cut by 4 bases and J by 0 bases, with 13 bases left in between. The CDR3 reads CASSSRPDSSGANVLTF. CDR3 coding DNA: TGTGCCAGCAGCTCCCGTCCCGACAGCTCTGGGGCCAACGTCCTGACTTTC.

This clone has just a few counts. The gene calls are TRBV28 and TRBJ2-1, with 8 bases aligning to TRBD2. The length of the CDR3 is 15 residues. The trim removed 1 base at V and 5 bases at J, leaving 4 bases unmatched. In germline, CDR1 is MDHEN, CDR2 SYDVKM. The CDR3 reads CASSLSGTRDNEQFF. The CDR3 region has the DNA TGTGCCAGCAGTTTATCCGGGACTAGAGACAATGAGCAGTTCTTC.

The gene calls are TRBV6-1 and TRBJ2-3, with 12 bases matching TRBD2. Germline trimming cut 2 bases from V and 3 bases from J; bases unmatched to any gene: 12. The length of the CDR3 is 19 residues. The germline gives CDR1 MNHNS, CDR2 SASEGT. CDR3 residues: CASSEYPSGGAVRTDTQYF. The CDR3, as DNA: TGTGCCAGCAGTGAATATCCTAGCGGGGGGGCAGTTAGGACAGATACGCAGTATTTT.

There are a few counts of this clone. The rearrangement joins TRBV4-3 to TRBJ1-1; D may be TRBD1 (5 bases). Germline values: CDR1 LGHNA, CDR2 YSLEER. The CDR3 loop spans 17 amino acids. The V end was cut by 0 bases, the J end by 0 bases, with 14 bases between. The CDR3 protein is CASSQELPRAMNTEAFF. The CDR3 DNA reads as TGCGCCAGCAGCCAAGAACTACCCAGGGCAATGAACACTGAAGCTTTCTTT.

The sample holds a few counts of this clone. The rearrangement uses TRBV4-1 and TRBJ2-3, with TRBD1 as a possible D gene (6 bases). With 1 base removed from V and 1 base from J, the gap between germline ends came to 12 bases. CDR3 length equals 16 residues. Germline CDR1 reads MGHRA; CDR2 reads YSYEKL. In DNA, the CDR3 is TGCGCCAGCAGCCAAGGAACTGGGGGCGGCACAGATACGCAGTATTTT. Amino acids: CASSQGTGGGTDTQYF.

The chain has TRBV6-6 and TRBJ1-2; 7 nucleotides line up with TRBD1. The CDR3 covers 14 residues. The V gene end was trimmed by 5 bases and the J gene end by 2 bases; junction bases not matched to a gene: 5. Germline loops: CDR1 MNHNY, CDR2 SVGAGI (reference sequence). The CDR3 DNA is TGTGCCAGCAGTCCCTCGACAGGGAACTATGGCTACACCTTC. Translating gives CASSPSTGNYGYTF.

The chain has TRBV28 and TRBJ1-5; 7 bases align to TRBD1. The CDR3 has 14 amino acids. CDR1 is MDHEN, CDR2 SYDVKM, per germline. Unmatched junction bases numbered 8, after V lost 6 bases and J lost 6 bases. The CDR3 sequence is CASRRQGVVQPQHF. CDR3 nucleotides: TGTGCCAGCAGACGACAGGGAGTAGTTCAGCCCCAGCATTTT.

The rearrangement links TRBV7-9 to TRBJ2-3, with 7 positions matching TRBD2. Germline lookup yields CDR1 SEHNR and CDR2 FQNEAQ (reference sequence). V was pared by 0 bases and J by 2 bases, with 8 bases of the junction left unmatched. The CDR3 covers 17 residues. CDR3 sequence (DNA): TGTGCCAGCAGCTTAGCGTATGTCGGGGGGACCACAGATACGCAGTATTTT. The encoded protein is CASSLAYVGGTTDTQYF.

This chain connects TRBV6-5 to TRBJ2-3, with D tentatively TRBD1 (5 bases). The length of the CDR3 is 14 residues. CDR1 and CDR2 (germline): MNHEY, SVGAGI. Trimming cost V 7 bases and J 7 bases, with 18 bases left between them. The CDR3 DNA reads as TGTGCCAGCAACAAGGGGAAAGGGGTGAATACGCAGTATTTT. Residues: CASNKGKGVNTQYF.

CDR3 region: CASRAQGGYTF. CDR3 DNA sequence: TGTGCCAGCAGGGCCCAGGGGGGCTACACCTTC. The V gene is TRBV3-1 (or the pseudogene TRBV3-2), the J gene TRBJ1-2; maybe TRBD1 (6 bases). This CDR3 spans 11 amino acids. The germline V gene has CDR1 LGHDT and CDR2 YNNKEL (reference sequence). V was cut by 6 bases and J by 8 bases, with 10 bases left in between.